A selection of T cell receptor beta chains follows, all from one sample in a study of CD8+ T cells in alopecia areata. Data came from immunoSEQ multiplex PCR; TCRdb stores just in-frame clones and leaves some out. The sample holds approximately 150,000 clones, 50% to 60% seen once. The source material was CD4+ T cells sorted from blood. The source is a human donor in good health. Each CDR3 is given with its conserved first and last residue. A D gene is named only where the DNA matches it firmly. Expanded clones get a size class; other rows say once, few or many, or leave the size out.

J gene: TRBJ1-5; V gene: TRBV30; D gene: .; clone size: .; CDR3 protein: CAWGDSSNQPQHF; CDR3 DNA: TGTGCCTGGGGCGACAGTAGCAATCAGCCCCAGCATTTT
J gene: TRBJ2-5; V gene: TRBV7-3; D gene: TRBD2; clone size: .; CDR3 protein: CASSPSGRGETQYF; CDR3 DNA: TGTGCCAGCAGCCCTAGCGGGAGGGGAGAGACCCAGTACTTC
J gene: TRBJ1-1; V gene: TRBV11-3; D gene: .; clone size: .; CDR3 protein: CASSLFRDTEAFF; CDR3 DNA: TGTGCCAGCAGCTTATTCCGGGACACTGAAGCTTTCTTT
J gene: TRBJ1-2; V gene: TRBV10-3; D gene: .; clone size: few; CDR3 protein: CAIKGRLDYGYTF; CDR3 DNA: TGTGCCATCAAGGGACGCCTTGACTATGGCTACACCTTC
J gene: TRBJ1-5; V gene: TRBV2; D gene: .; clone size: .; CDR3 protein: CASRAGFGQPQHF; CDR3 DNA: TGTGCCAGCAGGGCGGGGTTCGGGCAGCCCCAGCATTTT
J gene: TRBJ1-5; V gene: TRBV29-1; D gene: .; clone size: .; CDR3 protein: CSDAPLDAKRGNSNQPQHF; CDR3 DNA: TGCAGCGACGCGCCTCTTGACGCGAAAAGGGGGAATAGCAATCAGCCCCAGCATTTT
J gene: TRBJ2-7; V gene: TRBV25-1; D gene: .; clone size: .; CDR3 protein: CASSVKTVSEQYF; CDR3 DNA: TGTGCCAGCAGTGTCAAGACAGTATCCGAGCAGTACTTC
J gene: TRBJ1-1; V gene: TRBV4-1; D gene: .; clone size: .; CDR3 protein: CASSQDGTLMNTEAFF; CDR3 DNA: TGCGCCAGCAGCCAAGACGGGACACTCATGAACACTGAAGCTTTCTTT
J gene: TRBJ2-2; V gene: TRBV2; D gene: .; clone size: few; CDR3 protein: CASLATNTGELFF; CDR3 DNA: TGTGCCAGCTTAGCGACCAACACCGGGGAGCTGTTTTTT
J gene: TRBJ2-2; V gene: TRBV7-6; D gene: .; clone size: once; CDR3 protein: CASSRGTGELFF; CDR3 DNA: TGTGCCAGCAGCCGAGGCACCGGGGAGCTGTTTTTT
J gene: TRBJ2-7; V gene: TRBV6-5; D gene: .; clone size: .; CDR3 protein: CASRRGHEQYF; CDR3 DNA: TGTGCCAGCAGACGGGGCCACGAGCAGTACTTC
J gene: TRBJ2-7; V gene: TRBV10-3; D gene: .; clone size: .; CDR3 protein: CAAGERANYEQYF; CDR3 DNA: TGCGCCGCCGGTGAGCGGGCGAACTACGAGCAGTACTTC
J gene: TRBJ1-3; V gene: TRBV13; D gene: .; clone size: .; CDR3 protein: CASSLPISSGNTIYF; CDR3 DNA: TGTGCCAGCAGCCTCCCCATCAGCTCTGGAAACACCATATATTTT
J gene: TRBJ1-3; V gene: TRBV30; D gene: .; clone size: .; CDR3 protein: CAWSPGNTIYF; CDR3 DNA: TGTGCCTGGAGCCCTGGAAACACCATATATTTT
J gene: TRBJ1-5; V gene: TRBV27; D gene: .; clone size: .; CDR3 protein: CASSGSQNGNQPQHF; CDR3 DNA: TGTGCCAGCAGTGGGTCCCAAAATGGCAATCAGCCCCAGCATTTT
J gene: TRBJ1-5; V gene: TRBV6-5; D gene: .; clone size: .; CDR3 protein: CASQAFGNQPQHF; CDR3 DNA: TGTGCCAGCCAGGCTTTCGGCAATCAGCCCCAGCATTTT
J gene: TRBJ2-1; V gene: TRBV29-1; D gene: .; clone size: .; CDR3 protein: CSVAKYLPPNNEQFF; CDR3 DNA: TGCAGCGTGGCAAAATACCTCCCCCCGAACAATGAGCAGTTCTTC
J gene: TRBJ2-7; V gene: TRBV5-1; D gene: .; clone size: few; CDR3 protein: CASSLEGAYEQYF; CDR3 DNA: TGCGCCAGCAGCTTGGAGGGAGCCTACGAGCAGTACTTC
J gene: TRBJ2-5; V gene: TRBV7-8; D gene: .; clone size: .; CDR3 protein: CASSWGTQYF; CDR3 DNA: TGTGCCAGCAGCTGGGGGACCCAGTACTTC
J gene: TRBJ2-2; V gene: TRBV25-1; D gene: .; clone size: .; CDR3 protein: CASRGTGSTGELFF; CDR3 DNA: TGTGCCAGCAGGGGTACAGGGAGCACCGGGGAGCTGTTTTTT
J gene: TRBJ2-7; V gene: TRBV4-1; D gene: TRBD1; clone size: .; CDR3 protein: CASSQAQGLREQYF; CDR3 DNA: TGCGCCAGCAGCCAGGCACAGGGGCTGCGGGAGCAGTACTTC
J gene: TRBJ2-1; V gene: TRBV30; D gene: .; clone size: .; CDR3 protein: CAWRSPRSTRSDEQFF; CDR3 DNA: TGTGCCTGGAGATCCCCTAGATCCACTCGTTCCGATGAGCAGTTCTTC